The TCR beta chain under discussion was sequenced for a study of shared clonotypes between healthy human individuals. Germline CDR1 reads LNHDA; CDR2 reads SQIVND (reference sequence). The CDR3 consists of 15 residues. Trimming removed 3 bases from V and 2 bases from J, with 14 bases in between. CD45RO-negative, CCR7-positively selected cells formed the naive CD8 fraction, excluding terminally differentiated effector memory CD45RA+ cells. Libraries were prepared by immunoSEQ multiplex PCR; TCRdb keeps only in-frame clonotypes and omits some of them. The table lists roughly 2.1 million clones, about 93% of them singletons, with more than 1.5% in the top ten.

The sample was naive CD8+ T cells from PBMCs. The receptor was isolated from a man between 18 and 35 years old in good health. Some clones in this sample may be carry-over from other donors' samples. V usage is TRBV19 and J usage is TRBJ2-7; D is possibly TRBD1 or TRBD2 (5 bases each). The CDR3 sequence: CASSIGAIQTYEQYF. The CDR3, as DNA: TGTGCCAGTAGTATCGGGGCAATCCAAACCTACGAGCAGTACTTC.